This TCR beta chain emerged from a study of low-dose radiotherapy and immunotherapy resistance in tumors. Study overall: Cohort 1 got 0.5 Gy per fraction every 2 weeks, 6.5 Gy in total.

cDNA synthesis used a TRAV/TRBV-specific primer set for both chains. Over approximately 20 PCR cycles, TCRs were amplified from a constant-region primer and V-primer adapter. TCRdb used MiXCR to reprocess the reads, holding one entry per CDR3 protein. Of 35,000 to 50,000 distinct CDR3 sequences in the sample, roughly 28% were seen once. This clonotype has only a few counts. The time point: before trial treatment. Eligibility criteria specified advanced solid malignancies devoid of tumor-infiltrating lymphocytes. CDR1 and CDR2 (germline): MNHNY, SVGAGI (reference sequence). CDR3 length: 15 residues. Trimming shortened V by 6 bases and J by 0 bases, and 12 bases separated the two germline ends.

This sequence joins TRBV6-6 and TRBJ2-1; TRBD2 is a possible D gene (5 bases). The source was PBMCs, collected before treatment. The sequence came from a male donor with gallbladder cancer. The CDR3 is CASSPGLSSYNEQFF. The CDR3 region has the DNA TGTGCCAGCAGCCCCGGACTGAGCTCCTACAATGAGCAGTTCTTC.